The 4 T cell receptor beta chains presented below share a single source sample, sequenced in a study of T cell responses to AZD1222 COVID-19 vaccine. Some clones are missing from TCRdb's copy, which holds only in-frame ones; the method was immunoSEQ multiplex PCR. The sample shows around 130,000 clones, approximately 85% of them seen only once. The sequences come from peripheral blood, collected on day 0 of AZD1222 vaccination. These receptors all come from an adult in good health.

The CDR3 sequence: CASSVSGGAYNEQFF. DNA for the CDR3: TGTGCCAGCAGCGTCAGCGGGGGGGCCTACAATGAGCAGTTCTTC. The chain couples TRBV7-6 to TRBJ2-1; 10 nucleotides match TRBD2. J lost 2 bases, V lost 5 bases, and 3 bases had no gene match. The CDR3 covers 15 residues. The germline gives CDR1 SGHVS, CDR2 FNYEAQ.

The chain links TRBV3-1 (or the pseudogene TRBV3-2) to TRBJ1-3; D is unclear. This CDR3 has 14 residues. The V end was cut by 10 bases, the J end by 0 bases, with 13 bases between. Germline V gives CDR1 LGHDT, CDR2 YNNKEL (reference sequence). The CDR3 loop is CATCQGYSGNTIYF. The CDR3 DNA follows: TGTGCCACGTGCCAAGGATACTCTGGAAACACCATATATTTT.

The gene calls are TRBV7-9 and TRBJ1-1; the D gene is possibly TRBD1 (5 bases). V lost 5 bases to trimming and J lost 1 base, with 11 bases between them. Germline V lookup: CDR1 SEHNR, CDR2 FQNEAQ (reference sequence). The length of the CDR3 is 14 residues. Here the CDR3 reads CASSVLGANTEAFF. CDR3 sequence (DNA): TGTGCCAGCAGCGTGCTCGGGGCGAACACTGAAGCTTTCTTT.

The rearrangement links TRBV19 to TRBJ1-1; no reliable D call. The CDR3 is 14 amino acids. CDR1 is LNHDA and CDR2 is SQIVND in the germline V gene (reference sequence). V lost 5 bases and J lost 1, with 11 bases in between. The CDR3 protein is CASSPRRGNTEAFF. The CDR3 DNA reads as TGTGCCAGTAGTCCCCGACGAGGGAACACTGAAGCTTTCTTT.